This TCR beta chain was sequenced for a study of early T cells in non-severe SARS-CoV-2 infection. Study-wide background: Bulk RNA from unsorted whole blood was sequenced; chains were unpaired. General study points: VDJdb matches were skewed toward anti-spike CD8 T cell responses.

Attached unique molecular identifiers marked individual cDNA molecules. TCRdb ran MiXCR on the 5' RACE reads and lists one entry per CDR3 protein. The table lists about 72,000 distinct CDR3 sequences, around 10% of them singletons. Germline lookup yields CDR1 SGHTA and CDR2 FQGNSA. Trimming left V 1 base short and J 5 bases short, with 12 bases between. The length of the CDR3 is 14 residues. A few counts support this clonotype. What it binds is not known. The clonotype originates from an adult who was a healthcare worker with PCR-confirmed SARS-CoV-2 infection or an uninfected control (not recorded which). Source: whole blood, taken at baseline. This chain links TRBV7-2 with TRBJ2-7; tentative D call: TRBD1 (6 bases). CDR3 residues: CASSLVPGANEQYF. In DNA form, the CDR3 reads TGTGCCAGCAGCTTAGTCCCAGGGGCGAACGAGCAGTACTTC.